This TCR beta chain was found in a study of CD8+ T cells in alopecia areata. General study points: Elevated clonality characterized lesional scalp relative to normal scalp, particularly in alopecia totalis/universalis. Among the 100 top clones, expanded CD8+ clones, like scalp clonality, were significantly decreased by tofacitinib.

The treatment is: oral pan-JAK inhibitor, 5-10 mg twice daily. Researchers took lesional scalp punch biopsies and peripheral blood from people who were alopecia areata patients. RNA, once extracted, was reverse transcribed into cDNA for use as the sequencing template. Some clones are missing from TCRdb's copy, which holds only in-frame ones; the method was immunoSEQ multiplex PCR. The table records 100,000 to 150,000 clones, approximately 60% of them present only once. For this clone: Its antigen is currently unknown.

The sample consisted of CD4+ T cells sorted from blood, taken at week 4, from a patient treated with tofacitinib. The TCR comes from a human donor with alopecia areata.

DNA for the CDR3: TGCAGCGTTCGGGACAGATTTAACTATGGCTACACCTTC. Its translation: CSVRDRFNYGYTF. The chain employs TRBV29-1 and TRBJ1-2, with TRBD1 matching over 7 bases. This CDR3 has 13 residues. J was trimmed by 1 base and V by 5 bases; bases with no gene match: 4. Germline assignment: CDR1 SQVTM and CDR2 ANQGSEA.